The 14 T cell receptor beta chains reported below all come from one sample, sequenced in a study of T-cell memory formation after mild COVID-19 (dated by TCRdb to about 2021). The receptor library was made with 5' RACE. Sequencing took place on an Illumina NovaSeq 6000. The public reads were quality trimmed at Q25 with fastp and then assembled into clones with MiXCR by TCRdb, keeping productive beta chains. Each CDR3 protein gets just one entry, which takes the most common genes and DNA from the rows behind it. Recorded for this sample are 400,000 to 500,000 distinct CDR3 sequences; 15% to 20% of them occurred a single time. More than 8% of the sample lies in the top ten. The sequenced sample was PBMCs or a T cell subset sorted from them (not recorded which). Receptors originate from an adult woman who had mild COVID-19 (a few samples of this study predate the infection). The sample titles of this study are shuffled in the database, so cell type and time point are left out; the donor was told from shared clones.

A few counts support this clonotype. This chain links TRBV5-1 with TRBJ2-1, with TRBD2 identical over 7 bases. CDR1 and CDR2 (germline): SGHRS, YFSETQ. The J segment lost 4 bases and the V segment lost 5 bases, leaving 12 bases of the junction unmatched. This CDR3 contains 16 residues. The CDR3 spells CASSSGTIGPYNEQFF. The CDR3 DNA is TGCGCCAGCAGTTCCGGGACTATAGGCCCTTACAATGAGCAGTTCTTC.

This clonotype was observed a handful of times. The chain couples TRBV7-9 to TRBJ1-2, with 7 bases matching TRBD1. Trimming at V came to 5 bases and at J to 4 bases, leaving 4 bases not matched to a gene. The CDR3 sequence is 13 residues long. Germline CDR1 and CDR2: SEHNR and FQNEAQ (reference sequence). This CDR3 is CASSPRGVYGYTF. CDR3 in DNA: TGTGCCAGCAGCCCCAGGGGGGTCTATGGCTACACCTTC.

This clonotype was counted between two and nine times. The V call is TRBV4-3, the J call TRBJ2-7; tentative D call: TRBD2 (6 bases). V was trimmed by 0 bases and J by 3 bases, leaving 15 bases between them. Germline values: CDR1 LGHNA, CDR2 YSLEER. The CDR3 is 16 amino acids. CDR3 residues: CASSQEAGNTVYEQYF. CDR3 nucleotides: TGCGCCAGCAGCCAAGAGGCGGGGAATACAGTCTACGAGCAGTACTTC.

V usage is TRBV6-1 and J usage is TRBJ1-1; TRBD1 might be the D (5 bases). Trimming took 7 bases from V and 1 from J, leaving 31 bases between them. The germline V gene has CDR1 MNHNS and CDR2 SASEGT. The CDR3 contains 20 residues. CDR3 in amino acids: CASTRWSVASRGYSNTEAFF. The DNA of the CDR3 is TGTGCCAGCACCCGTTGGTCCGTAGCCAGTCGGGGCTATTCGAACACTGAAGCTTTCTTT.

There are a few counts of this clonotype. J is TRBJ2-5 and V is TRBV3-1; TRBD1 might be the D (5 bases). Trimming took off 2 bases at V and 1 base at J, with 11 bases between the two ends. Germline V gene data show CDR1 as LGHDT and CDR2 as YNNKEL (reference sequence). The CDR3 has 15 residues. Written as DNA, the CDR3 is TGTGCCAGCAGCCAACAGGGAAGATCCCAAGAGACCCAGTACTTC. Encoded protein: CASSQQGRSQETQYF.

The V call is TRBV12-3 or TRBV12-4, the J call TRBJ2-7; TRBD2 agrees at 8 bases. The CDR3 has 14 amino acids. The V segment lost 6 bases and the J segment 3 bases; nucleotides outside the gene matches: 7. For the CDR3, the DNA is TGTGCCAGCAGGGATAGCGGGGCTATCTACGAGCAGTACTTC. Protein product: CASRDSGAIYEQYF.

This clonotype turned up a few times. This sequence joins TRBV24-1 and TRBJ2-1, with D perhaps matching TRBD1 (5 bases). Germline V lookup: CDR1 KGHDR, CDR2 SFDVKD. The germline V and J ends were trimmed by 4 bases and 6 bases, with 12 bases remaining between them. This CDR3 region has 14 residues. The CDR3 is CATSDLRVRNEQFF. CDR3 sequence (DNA): TGTGCCACCAGTGACCTCAGGGTGCGCAATGAGCAGTTCTTC.

V and J are TRBV24-1 and TRBJ2-3; D might be TRBD1 or TRBD2, each matching 5 bases. V shed 9 bases and J shed 14 bases, with 14 bases lying between them. CDR3 length equals 10 residues. From germline, CDR1 is KGHDR and CDR2 SFDVKD. CDR3 protein: CATGDGARYF. DNA for the CDR3: TGTGCCACCGGGGACGGGGCGAGGTATTTT.

The chain couples TRBV3-1 to TRBJ2-7; 11 positions match TRBD2. Germline values: CDR1 LGHDT, CDR2 YNNKEL (reference sequence). This CDR3 has 17 amino acids. V trimming: 3 bases; J trimming: 2 bases; junction bases outside the gene matches: 9. The CDR3: CASSHRLAGGQPYEQYF. Here the CDR3 DNA reads TGTGCCAGCAGCCATCGCTTAGCGGGGGGGCAACCCTACGAGCAGTACTTC.

Many counts were recorded for this clonotype. The chain combines TRBV7-2 with TRBJ1-3; 11 bases are a match to TRBD1. The CDR3 extends over 17 amino acids. The V segment lost 4 bases and the J segment 2 bases; nucleotides outside the gene matches: 7. CDR1 and CDR2 from the germline V gene are SGHTA and FQGNSA. CDR3 amino acids: CASSSIRGQGAGNTIYF. The CDR3 DNA is TGTGCCAGCAGCTCGATAAGGGGACAGGGGGCTGGAAACACCATATATTTT.

This clonotype was seen ten or more times. The rearrangement joins TRBV19 to TRBJ1-2, with 9 nucleotides matching TRBD1. From germline, CDR1 is LNHDA and CDR2 SQIVND (reference sequence). Trimming removed 8 bases from V and 6 bases from J; junction bases left unmatched: 10. The CDR3 sequence is 14 residues long. The CDR3 region has the DNA TGTGCCAGTGCTTTGAACAGGGGGCTCGATGGCTACACCTTC. Translating gives CASALNRGLDGYTF.

The chain combines TRBV5-1 with TRBJ1-1; weak D call: TRBD1 (5 bases). V lost 5 bases to trimming and J lost 1 base, with 15 bases between them. The CDR3 is 15 amino acids. Per germline, CDR1 SGHRS and CDR2 YFSETQ. CDR3 in amino acids: CASSIEQGKNTEAFF. The CDR3 DNA sequence: TGCGCCAGCAGTATTGAGCAGGGAAAGAACACTGAAGCTTTCTTT.

The gene calls are TRBV7-3 and TRBJ2-2; D is ambiguous. V dropped 6 bases and J dropped 8 bases, with 16 bases sitting between them. The CDR3 has 14 amino acids. CDR1 SGHTA and CDR2 FQGTGA come from the germline V gene. Written as DNA, the CDR3 is TGTGCCAGCAGACTCAACGCCCTGGGGGGGGAGCTGTTTTTT. Encoded protein: CASRLNALGGELFF.

The chain joins TRBV6-6 to TRBJ1-2, with D perhaps matching TRBD1 (5 bases). Trimming removed 7 bases from V and 4 bases from J, with 22 bases in between. The CDR3 length is 16 residues. CDR1 is MNHNY and CDR2 is SVGAGI in the germline V gene (reference sequence). The CDR3 is CASTNRGLKVGYGYTF. CDR3 DNA sequence: TGTGCCAGCACCAACCGGGGCCTAAAGGTTGGCTATGGCTACACCTTC.